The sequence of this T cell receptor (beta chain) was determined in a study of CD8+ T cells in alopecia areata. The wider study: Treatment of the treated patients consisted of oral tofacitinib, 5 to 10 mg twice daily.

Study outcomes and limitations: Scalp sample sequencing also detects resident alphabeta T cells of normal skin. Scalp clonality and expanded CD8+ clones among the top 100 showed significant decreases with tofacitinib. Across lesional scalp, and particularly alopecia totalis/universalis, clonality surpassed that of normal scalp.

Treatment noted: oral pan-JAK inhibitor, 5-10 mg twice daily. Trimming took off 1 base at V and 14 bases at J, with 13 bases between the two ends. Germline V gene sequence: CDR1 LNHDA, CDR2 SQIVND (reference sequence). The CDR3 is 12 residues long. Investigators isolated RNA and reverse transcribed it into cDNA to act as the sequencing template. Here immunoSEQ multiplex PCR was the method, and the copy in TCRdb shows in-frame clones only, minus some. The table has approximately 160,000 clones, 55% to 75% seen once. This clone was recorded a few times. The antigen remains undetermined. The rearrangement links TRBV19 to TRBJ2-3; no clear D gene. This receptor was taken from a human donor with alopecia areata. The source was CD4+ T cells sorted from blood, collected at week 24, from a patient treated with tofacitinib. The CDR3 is CASSIVDGPAYF. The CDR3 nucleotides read TGTGCCAGTAGTATAGTTGATGGGCCGGCGTATTTT.